Sequencing of this T cell receptor (beta chain) was carried out in a study of siplizumab effects on memory and regulatory T cells. Study-wide results and caveats: Mean Treg-derived proportions of mappable alloreactive CD4+ clones were 55% to 75% for siplizumab and roughly 27% for controls.

The CDR3 consists of 15 residues. V dropped 6 bases and J dropped 9; count of bases not matched to a gene: 10. Germline values: CDR1 WSHSY, CDR2 SAAADI. Libraries were prepared by immunoSEQ multiplex PCR; TCRdb keeps only in-frame clonotypes and omits some of them. The sample contains some 100,000 clones, 93% of which appear only once. Regarding this clone: What it binds is unknown.

This clonotype was sampled from a human donor in good health. Sequenced: non-Treg CD4+ T cells sorted from blood. The gene calls are TRBV10-2 and TRBJ1-6; TRBD1 matches at 8 bases. The CDR3 is CASRQGQGALSPLHF. CDR3 in DNA: TGCGCCAGCAGGCAAGGACAGGGTGCCCTTTCACCCCTCCACTTT.